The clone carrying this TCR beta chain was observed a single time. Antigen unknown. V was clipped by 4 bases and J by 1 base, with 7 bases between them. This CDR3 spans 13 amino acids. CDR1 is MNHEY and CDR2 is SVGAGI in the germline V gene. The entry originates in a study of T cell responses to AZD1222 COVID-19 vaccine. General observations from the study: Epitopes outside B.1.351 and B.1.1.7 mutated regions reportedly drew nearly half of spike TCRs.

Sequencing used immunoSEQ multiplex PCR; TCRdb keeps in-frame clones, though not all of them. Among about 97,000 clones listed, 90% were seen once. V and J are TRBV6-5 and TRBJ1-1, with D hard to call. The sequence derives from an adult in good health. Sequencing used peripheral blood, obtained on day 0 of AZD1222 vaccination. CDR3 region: CASSLRENTEAFF. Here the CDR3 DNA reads TGTGCCAGCAGTTTGAGAGAGAACACTGAAGCTTTCTTT.